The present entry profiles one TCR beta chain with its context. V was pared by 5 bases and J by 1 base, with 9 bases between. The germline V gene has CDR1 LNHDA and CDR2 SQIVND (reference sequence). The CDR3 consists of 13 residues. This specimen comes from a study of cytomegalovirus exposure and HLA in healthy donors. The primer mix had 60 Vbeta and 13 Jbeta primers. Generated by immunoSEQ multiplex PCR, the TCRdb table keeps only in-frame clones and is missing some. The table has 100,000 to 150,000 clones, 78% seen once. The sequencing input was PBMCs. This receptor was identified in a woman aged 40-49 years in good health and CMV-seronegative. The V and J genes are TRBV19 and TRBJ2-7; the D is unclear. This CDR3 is CASSRDTSYEQYF. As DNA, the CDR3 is TGTGCCAGTAGTCGTGACACTTCCTACGAGCAGTACTTC.